Each of the 27 T cell receptor beta chains below was sequenced from the same sample in a study of PD-1 blockade in classical Hodgkin lymphoma (dated by TCRdb to the early 2020s). Libraries came from the immunoSEQ multiplex PCR assay. TCRdb stores this immuneACCESS table with in-frame sequences only. Part of the clones is absent; in the studies checked, under half of the shortfall reflects unresolved V genes, and no reason is known for the rest. Counted in this sample were 40,000 or so clones; approximately 90% of them appeared once. The ten largest clones represent approximately 5.7% of the sample. In light of the paper, this sample's time point label describes: cycle 2 day 1 (C2D1) of nivolumab. Every trial patient had relapsed following autologous stem cell transplantation, and prior brentuximab vedotin exposure was what differed among cohorts A, B and C. The source material was peripheral blood mononuclear cells (PBMCs), sampled before the second cycle of nivolumab. These receptor sequences come from a human donor with classical Hodgkin lymphoma.

V gene TRBV19 combines with J gene TRBJ2-2, with 12 nucleotides matching TRBD1. The CDR3 totals 15 residues. Trimming removed 4 bases from V and 6 bases from J; junction bases left unmatched: 3. Looked up from germline, CDR1 is LNHDA and CDR2 is SQIVND (reference sequence). The CDR3 coding sequence is TGTGCCAGTAGTACGGGACAGGGGGCCGCCGGGGAGCTGTTTTTT. It encodes CASSTGQGAAGELFF.

This chain uses TRBV2 with TRBJ2-2; 9 positions match TRBD1. The CDR3 runs to 15 residues. From germline, CDR1 is SNHLY and CDR2 FYNNEI. With 1 base clipped from V and 6 bases from J, the junction kept 3 bases outside the gene matches. The DNA for the CDR3 is TGTGCCAGCAGTGAAGACAGGGGGCAGGCCGGGGAGCTGTTTTTT. Translation: CASSEDRGQAGELFF.

This clone was detected only a few times. This chain connects TRBV7-9 to TRBJ1-1; D perhaps matches TRBD1 (5 bases). The germline V and J ends were trimmed by 5 bases and 1 base, with 8 bases remaining between them. The germline CDR1 and CDR2 sequences are SEHNR and FQNEAQ (reference sequence). The length of the CDR3 is 13 residues. The CDR3 sequence: CASSLTGNTEAFF. DNA of the CDR3: TGTGCCAGCAGCCTTACAGGGAACACTGAAGCTTTCTTT.

This clone has more than one count but fewer than ten. The chain links TRBV9 to TRBJ2-3; 9 bases map to TRBD2. This CDR3 has 16 residues. CDR1 and CDR2 from the germline V gene are SGDLS and YYNGEE. V trimming: 4 bases; J trimming: 2 bases; junction bases outside the gene matches: 8. The CDR3 bases are TGTGCCAGCAGCCCACTCAGCGGGGGGCCCACAGATACGCAGTATTTT. Translation: CASSPLSGGPTDTQYF.

This sequence joins TRBV7-3 and TRBJ2-3, with TRBD2 matching over 8 bases. The CDR3 extends over 12 amino acids. In germline, CDR1 is SGHTA, CDR2 FQGTGA. V lost 5 bases and J lost 6; bases outside the gene matches: 1. CDR3 nucleotides: TGTGCCAGCAGCAGCGGGAGCGATACGCAGTATTTT. Its translation: CASSSGSDTQYF.

V gene TRBV27 combines with J gene TRBJ2-3; 8 bases agree with TRBD1. CDR1 is MNHEY, CDR2 SMNVEV, per germline (reference sequence). CDR3 length equals 15 residues. With 0 bases clipped from V and 1 base from J, the junction kept 0 bases outside the gene matches. CDR3 nucleotides: TGTGCCAGCAGTTTATCGGGACAGGGCACAGATACGCAGTATTTT. Protein sequence: CASSLSGQGTDTQYF.

The rearrangement links TRBV19 to TRBJ2-6, with D uncertain. The CDR3 has 16 residues. V lost 7 bases to trimming and J lost 2 bases, with 15 bases between them. CDR1 and CDR2 from the germline V gene are LNHDA and SQIVND (reference sequence). The CDR3, as DNA: TGTGCCAGTAATCGGGTTCTAGGGCCTGGGGCCAACGTCCTGACTTTC. It yields the protein CASNRVLGPGANVLTF. Looking up the rest from reference TRBV19 and TRBJ2-6 gives the full variable domain: DGGITQSPKYLFRKEGQNVTLSCEQNLNHDAMYWYRQDPGQGLRLIYYSQIVNDFQKGDIAEGYSVSREKKESFPLTVTSAQKNPTAFYLCASNRVLGPGANVLTFGAGSRLTVL.

The chain has TRBV25-1 and TRBJ2-1; D unresolved. Germline values: CDR1 MGHDK, CDR2 SYGVNS. The CDR3 runs to 15 residues. The V gene lost 3 bases and the J gene lost 7 bases, with 16 bases spanning the gap. This CDR3 reads CASSETPGAPNEQFF. The CDR3 DNA reads as TGTGCCAGCAGTGAGACCCCAGGAGCGCCAAATGAGCAGTTCTTC.

This clone was picked up one time. This chain connects TRBV19 to TRBJ1-6, with a weak D call TRBD1 (6 bases). CDR3 length equals 16 residues. Between the trimmed V and J ends, which lost 7 bases and 8 bases, there was a span of 21 bases. The germline V gene encodes CDR1 LNHDA and CDR2 SQIVND (reference sequence). CDR3 region: CASTRGGATVHSPLHF. Written as DNA, the CDR3 is TGTGCCAGTACCCGGGGGGGGGCCACAGTGCATTCACCCCTCCACTTT.

The chain recombines TRBV7-9 with TRBJ2-5; D is uncertain. The CDR3 has 12 residues. Germline V gene lookup returns CDR1 SEHNR and CDR2 FQNEAQ (reference sequence). Trimming pared 7 bases from V and 5 bases from J, leaving 11 bases between. CDR3 in amino acids: CASTLPTETQYF. For the CDR3, the DNA is TGTGCCAGCACTCTCCCCACCGAGACCCAGTACTTC.

The chain recombines TRBV20-1 with TRBJ2-5; D remains unclear. The CDR3 is 11 amino acids. Germline V gene lookup returns CDR1 DFQATT and CDR2 SNEGSKA (reference sequence). Trimming took off 7 bases at V and 1 base at J, with 7 bases between the two ends. DNA for the CDR3: TGCAGTGGGGCCCTCCAAGAGACCCAGTACTTC. Protein: CSGALQETQYF.

This clone has only a few counts. The gene calls are TRBV4-1 and TRBJ1-2, with unresolved D. There are 16 residues in the CDR3. V lost 4 bases and J lost 0, with 15 bases in between. Germline V gene data show CDR1 as MGHRA and CDR2 as YSYEKL. The CDR3 region has the DNA TGCGCCAGCAGCCCCACTCGGGCAGAGACTAACTATGGCTACACCTTC. It is translated as CASSPTRAETNYGYTF.

To note about this clone: Other nucleotide sequences from this sample produce the same CDR3. In nucleotides, the CDR3 is TGCGCCAGCAGCCTCCGCGGGGTGGGCACAGATACGCAGTATTTT. It codes for CASSLRGVGTDTQYF. The chain is built from TRBV5-1 and TRBJ2-3, with D tentatively TRBD2 (6 bases). Trimming left V 4 bases short and J 1 base short, with 13 bases between. The germline V gene has CDR1 SGHRS and CDR2 YFSETQ. The CDR3 runs 15 residues.

The chain employs TRBV28 and TRBJ2-7; D ambiguous. Trimming shortened V by 6 bases and J by 0 bases, and 12 bases separated the two germline ends. The germline gives CDR1 MDHEN, CDR2 SYDVKM. The CDR3 is 14 amino acids. In nucleotides, the CDR3 is TGTGCCAGCAGGACACTAACCGCCTCCTACGAGCAGTACTTC. Translating it yields CASRTLTASYEQYF.

The chain combines TRBV11-2 with TRBJ1-1, with D possibly being TRBD1 (5 bases). V was clipped by 9 bases and J by 1 base, with 18 bases between them. The length of the CDR3 is 15 residues. Germline V CDR1 and CDR2: SGHAT, FQNNGV. The CDR3 protein is CASPPSGPPNTEAFF. The CDR3 bases are TGTGCCAGTCCTCCATCGGGACCCCCGAACACTGAAGCTTTCTTT.

The chain employs TRBV6-1 and TRBJ1-5; TRBD1 agrees at 8 bases. This CDR3 has 15 amino acids. Per the germline V gene, CDR1 is MNHNS and CDR2 is SASEGT. After removal of 7 bases from V and 4 bases from J, the junction contained 9 bases not matched to a gene. CDR3 protein: CASTLDRAENQPQHF. Here the CDR3 DNA reads TGTGCCAGCACCTTGGACAGGGCGGAAAATCAGCCCCAGCATTTT.

The chain employs TRBV29-1 and TRBJ2-1; D call uncertain. CDR1 is SQVTM and CDR2 is ANQGSEA in the germline V gene. There are 14 residues in the CDR3. The ends were cut back, 5 bases at V and 8 bases at J, with 19 bases in the middle. CDR3 coding DNA: TGCAGCGTTCACACTCCCCCAGCCTCCCATGAGCAGTTCTTC. This sequence encodes CSVHTPPASHEQFF.

The chain joins TRBV7-9 to TRBJ2-7; D possibly matches TRBD1 or TRBD2 (7 bases each). The V end was cut by 2 bases, the J end by 2 bases, with 13 bases between. This CDR3 is 15 amino acids long. CDR1 and CDR2 from the germline V gene are SEHNR and FQNEAQ (reference sequence). The CDR3 here is CASSLPQGGAYEQYF. The CDR3 DNA sequence: TGTGCCAGCAGCTTACCCCAGGGGGGGGCCTACGAGCAGTACTTC.

The chain employs TRBV11-2 and TRBJ1-1; D is uncertain. The CDR3 loop spans 17 amino acids. Germline V gene sequence: CDR1 SGHAT, CDR2 FQNNGV. Trimming took 1 base from V and 0 from J, leaving 15 bases between them. The CDR3 DNA sequence: TGTGCCAGCAGCTTAGGGAGGAACCGTCCCTTGAACACTGAAGCTTTCTTT. This gives the protein CASSLGRNRPLNTEAFF.

The chain is built from TRBV9 and TRBJ2-2; D not resolved. Germline loops: CDR1 SGDLS, CDR2 YYNGEE. The length of the CDR3 is 14 residues. The germline V and J ends were trimmed by 0 bases and 1 base, with 4 bases remaining between them. The CDR3 DNA reads as TGTGCCAGCAGCGTAGCTGGGAACACCGGGGAGCTGTTTTTT. Its protein is CASSVAGNTGELFF.

The genes are TRBV5-4 and TRBJ2-3; D ambiguous. Germline CDR1 is SGHNT and CDR2 is YYREEE (reference sequence). The CDR3 covers 12 residues. The V and J ends lost 3 bases and 3 bases respectively, with 5 bases between them. The CDR3 DNA reads as TGTGCCAGCAGCTACACGACAGATACGCAGTATTTT. This codes for CASSYTTDTQYF.

V is TRBV10-3 and J is TRBJ1-1; maybe TRBD1 (6 bases). The CDR3 sequence is 13 residues long. V was clipped by 8 bases and J by 1 base, with 11 bases between them. In germline, CDR1 is ENHRY, CDR2 SYGVKD. The CDR3 DNA sequence: TGTGCCATCCAGGACAGCACGAACACTGAAGCTTTCTTT. Amino acid sequence: CAIQDSTNTEAFF.

The chain is built from TRBV15 and TRBJ2-5, with D uncertain. V dropped 0 bases and J dropped 0 bases, with 11 bases sitting between them. Germline V gene lookup returns CDR1 LNHNV and CDR2 YYDKDF (reference sequence). The CDR3 spans 16 residues. The CDR3 bases are TGTGCCACCAGCAGAGACCCCTCTACGTACCAAGAGACCCAGTACTTC. As protein: CATSRDPSTYQETQYF. The full variable domain, in which reference TRBV15 and TRBJ2-5 provide the parts outside the CDR3, is DAMVIQNPRYQVTQFGKPVTLSCSQTLNHNVMYWYQQKSSQAPKLLFHYYDKDFNNEADTPDNFQSRRPNTSFCFLDIRSPGLGDTAMYLCATSRDPSTYQETQYFGPGTRLLVL.

The genes are TRBV7-6 and TRBJ2-7; 9 nucleotides align to TRBD1. The CDR3 runs 15 residues. The junction had 7 bases not matched to a gene; V was cut back by 3 bases and J by 4 bases. CDR1 SGHVS and CDR2 FNYEAQ come from the germline V gene. The CDR3 sequence: CASSLVDGQGYEQYF. The CDR3 DNA reads as TGTGCCAGCAGCTTGGTCGATGGACAGGGGTACGAGCAGTACTTC.

The rearrangement joins TRBV6-1 to TRBJ2-3; 11 bases are a match to TRBD2. CDR3 length: 18 residues. Germline V gene lookup returns CDR1 MNHNS and CDR2 SASEGT. The V gene end was trimmed by 1 base and the J gene end by 3 bases; junction bases not matched to a gene: 9. In DNA, the CDR3 is TGTGCCAGCAGTGAAGTGTCTTGGGCTAGCGGGGGGACAGATACGCAGTATTTT. It yields the protein CASSEVSWASGGTDTQYF.

The rearrangement links TRBV19 to TRBJ1-2; a possible D gene is TRBD1 (6 bases). The germline V and J ends were trimmed by 5 bases and 4 bases, with 17 bases remaining between them. The CDR3 is made up of 15 amino acids. Germline V gene sequence: CDR1 LNHDA, CDR2 SQIVND (reference sequence). CDR3 in amino acids: CASSPRRDRFYGYTF. The CDR3 nucleotides read TGTGCCAGTAGTCCCCGGAGAGACAGGTTCTATGGCTACACCTTC.

This rearrangement joins TRBV6-1 to TRBJ2-3; 7 bases match TRBD1. Per the germline V gene, CDR1 is MNHNS and CDR2 is SASEGT. The CDR3 totals 15 residues. V was clipped by 3 bases and J by 2 bases; unmatched bases: 5. The CDR3 DNA sequence: TGTGCCAGCAGTGATTGGACAGGACACACAGATACGCAGTATTTT. Translating it yields CASSDWTGHTDTQYF.